The 24 T cell receptor beta chains in this list originate from one sample, sequenced in a study of shared clonotypes between healthy human individuals. The assay was immunoSEQ multiplex PCR, and TCRdb's table has in-frame clones only and misses some. The sample lists a few million clones; 93% were seen once. The naive CD8 population came from CD45RO-negative cells selected for CCR7, without terminally differentiated effector memory CD45RA+ cells. Sequencing was done on a sample of naive CD8+ T cells from PBMCs. Source of these receptors: a man aged 18 to 29 in good health. Some clones in this sample may be carry-over from other donors' samples.

The chain employs TRBV27 and TRBJ2-1, with TRBD1 identical over 8 bases. The ends lost 5 bases at V and 7 bases at J; junction bases unmatched: 4. Germline assignment: CDR1 MNHEY and CDR2 SMNVEV (reference sequence). The length of the CDR3 is 13 residues. CDR3 coding DNA: TGTGCCAGCAGTCCATACAGGGGGAATGAGCAGTTCTTC. Translating it yields CASSPYRGNEQFF.

This sequence joins TRBV7-9 and TRBJ1-1; D call uncertain. Germline V CDR1 and CDR2: SEHNR, FQNEAQ (reference sequence). CDR3 length equals 14 residues. V was shortened by 3 bases and J by 5 bases, with 13 bases between the two germline ends. CDR3: CASSFLSGETEAFF. In nucleotides, the CDR3 is TGTGCCAGCAGCTTTCTTTCCGGGGAGACTGAAGCTTTCTTT.

V and J are TRBV15 and TRBJ2-1, with 10 bases matching TRBD2. J gave up 3 bases and V 0 bases, and 8 bases lay outside the gene matches. The CDR3 covers 18 residues. The germline gives CDR1 LNHNV, CDR2 YYDKDF (reference sequence). CDR3 bases: TGTGCCACCAGCAGAGACCCCGGACTAGCGGAAAACTACAATGAGCAGTTCTTC. It codes for CATSRDPGLAENYNEQFF.

This clone came up once. The identical CDR3 is also encoded by other nucleotide sequences in the sample. The CDR3 nucleotides are TGTGCCAGCAGCCCATGGACAGGCAACACTGAAGCTTTCTTT. Amino acids: CASSPWTGNTEAFF. J is TRBJ1-1 and V is TRBV7-8, with TRBD1 identical over 7 bases. Germline CDR1 reads SGHVS; CDR2 reads FQNEAQ. The CDR3 is 14 amino acids. Trimming cost V 5 bases and J 2 bases; bases outside gene matches: 5.

The rearrangement joins TRBV7-9 to TRBJ2-7; weak D call: TRBD2 (5 bases). Germline assignment: CDR1 SEHNR and CDR2 FQNEAQ (reference sequence). This CDR3 is 17 amino acids long. V dropped 3 bases and J dropped 3 bases, with 21 bases sitting between them. Here the CDR3 DNA reads TGTGCCAGCAGCTTTCAGAGCGGTCCCCACCAGAGCTACGAGCAGTACTTC. The encoded protein is CASSFQSGPHQSYEQYF.

The chain carries TRBV27 and TRBJ1-3; 7 bases fit TRBD1. V was clipped by 5 bases and J by 7 bases; unmatched bases: 11. Germline V CDR1 and CDR2: MNHEY, SMNVEV (reference sequence). This CDR3 comprises 15 residues. In nucleotides, the CDR3 is TGTGCCAGCAGTATGACAGGGTCTTTAACGAACACCATATATTTT. This gives the protein CASSMTGSLTNTIYF.

The chain joins TRBV27 to TRBJ1-2, with D hard to call. With 2 bases removed from V and 4 bases from J, the gap between germline ends came to 11 bases. The CDR3 loop spans 14 amino acids. CDR1 MNHEY and CDR2 SMNVEV come from the germline V gene (reference sequence). CDR3 in DNA: TGTGCCAGCAGTTTAGGGCAGATCGGCTATGGCTACACCTTC. Amino acid sequence: CASSLGQIGYGYTF.

The chain has TRBV27 and TRBJ2-5; 13 bases align to TRBD2. The V segment lost 4 bases and the J segment 5 bases; nucleotides outside the gene matches: 10. The CDR3 covers 17 residues. Germline-derived CDR1 and CDR2 are MNHEY and SMNVEV (reference sequence). CDR3 sequence: CASSSTGTSGNMETQYF. The CDR3 DNA reads as TGTGCCAGCAGTTCGACAGGGACTAGCGGGAACATGGAGACCCAGTACTTC.

The table lists this clone with a count of one. The rearrangement uses TRBV19 and TRBJ2-1, with 9 bases matching TRBD2. Germline V gene lookup returns CDR1 LNHDA and CDR2 SQIVND (reference sequence). Germline trimming cut 3 bases from V and 2 bases from J; bases unmatched to any gene: 17. The CDR3 spans 20 residues. The CDR3 DNA sequence: TGTGCCAGTAGTATTGGGGCCGGGACTAGCTCCTCGTGGCCCTACAATGAGCAGTTCTTC. Translation gives CASSIGAGTSSSWPYNEQFF.

With respect to this clone: Within the sample, other DNA sequences also encode this same CDR3. The chain links TRBV7-9 to TRBJ2-5, with 11 bases aligning to TRBD1. The CDR3 consists of 14 residues. The junction had 4 bases not matched to a gene; V was cut back by 5 bases and J by 5 bases. Germline assignment: CDR1 SEHNR and CDR2 FQNEAQ (reference sequence). In nucleotides, the CDR3 is TGTGCCAGCAGCCCGGACAGGGGGCGTGAGACCCAGTACTTC. As protein: CASSPDRGRETQYF.

V gene TRBV5-1 combines with J gene TRBJ1-1; 7 nucleotides agree with TRBD1. Trimming took 2 bases from V and 4 from J; bases not matched to a gene: 14. This CDR3 is 17 amino acids long. CDR1 and CDR2 (germline): SGHRS, YFSETQ. The DNA for the CDR3 is TGCGCCAGCAGCTTACTCTCCGGGACAGAAAAACGCACTGAAGCTTTCTTT. It encodes CASSLLSGTEKRTEAFF.

V usage is TRBV7-8 and J usage is TRBJ2-5; 11 nucleotides agree with TRBD2. CDR3 length equals 16 residues. Trimming at V came to 5 bases and at J to 4 bases, leaving 9 bases not matched to a gene. Germline lookup yields CDR1 SGHVS and CDR2 FQNEAQ. This CDR3 is CASSRPPGTSGETQYF. In DNA form, the CDR3 reads TGTGCCAGCAGCCGCCCCCCCGGGACTAGCGGAGAGACCCAGTACTTC.

J is TRBJ1-1 and V is TRBV11-2; D gene ambiguous. The V gene lost 1 base and the J gene lost 7 bases, with 10 bases spanning the gap. The length of the CDR3 is 13 residues. Germline CDR1 reads SGHAT; CDR2 reads FQNNGV. The CDR3 DNA reads TGTGCCAGCAGCTTAGGGGGAATTAGTGAAGCTTTCTTT. It encodes CASSLGGISEAFF.

V gene TRBV7-9 combines with J gene TRBJ2-1; TRBD2 matches 8 bases. This CDR3 has 15 amino acids. J gave up 9 bases and V 11 bases, and 18 bases lay outside the gene matches. Germline-derived CDR1 and CDR2 are SEHNR and FQNEAQ (reference sequence). The CDR3, as DNA: TGTGCCTCCACGGGGGGTAGCGGGAAGGGTACTGAGCAGTTCTTC. Translated: CASTGGSGKGTEQFF. Based on the CDR3 plus reference TRBV7-9 and TRBJ2-1, the full variable domain is DTGVSQNPRHKITKRGQNVTFRCDPISEHNRLYWYRQTLGQGPEFLTYFQNEAQLEKSRLLSDRFSAERPKGSFSTLEIQRTEQGDSAMYLCASTGGSGKGTEQFFGPGTRLTVL.

The chain carries TRBV7-9 and TRBJ2-7, with TRBD2 identical over 11 bases. The germline gives CDR1 SEHNR, CDR2 FQNEAQ (reference sequence). This CDR3 comprises 16 residues. Trimming cost V 5 bases and J 1 base; bases outside gene matches: 7. CDR3 residues: CASSRRLAGQSYEQYF. The CDR3 coding sequence is TGTGCCAGCAGCCGTCGACTAGCGGGACAATCCTACGAGCAGTACTTC.

CDR3 residues: CASSPPRDRGTEAFF. Written as DNA, the CDR3 is TGTGCCAGCAGCCCCCCCCGGGACAGGGGCACTGAAGCTTTCTTT. The chain joins TRBV7-8 to TRBJ1-1; 10 positions match TRBD1. Germline CDR1 reads SGHVS; CDR2 reads FQNEAQ. There are 15 residues in the CDR3. The V and J ends lost 5 bases and 4 bases, in that order; junction bases with no gene match: 7.

The V gene is TRBV21-1, the J gene TRBJ2-2; TRBD2, the table's D call, lacks a check against the DNA. TRBV21-1 is a documented pseudogene. CDR3 length: 17 amino acids. CDR3 DNA: TGTGCCAGTGGGACTAGCGCGACGGCGGGGAACACCGGGGAGCTGTTTTTT. Encoded protein: CASGTSATAGNTGELFF.

The genes are TRBV28 and TRBJ2-7; weak D call: TRBD2 (6 bases). Germline assignment: CDR1 MDHEN and CDR2 SYDVKM. The germline V and J ends were trimmed by 2 bases and 7 bases, with 12 bases remaining between them. The CDR3 is 13 residues long. Here the CDR3 reads CASSLGGGKEQYF. CDR3 DNA: TGTGCCAGCAGTTTAGGAGGCGGGAAAGAGCAGTACTTC.

The chain is built from TRBV19 and TRBJ1-1; TRBD1 is a possible D gene (6 bases). V gave up 3 bases and J gave up 4 bases, with 18 bases separating them. This CDR3 is built from 16 residues. CDR1 and CDR2 from the germline V gene are LNHDA and SQIVND (reference sequence). CDR3 amino acids: CASSIDLQGISTEAFF. The DNA for the CDR3 is TGTGCCAGTAGTATTGATCTCCAGGGGATAAGCACTGAAGCTTTCTTT.

V usage is TRBV7-9 and J usage is TRBJ1-2; D may be TRBD1 (5 bases). Deletions cut 5 bases from V and 2 bases from J, with 21 bases between. Germline V gives CDR1 SEHNR, CDR2 FQNEAQ (reference sequence). The CDR3 totals 17 residues. The CDR3 here is CASSPAGRDLSNYGYTF. As DNA, the CDR3 is TGTGCCAGCAGCCCAGCTGGGCGGGACCTTTCAAACTATGGCTACACCTTC.

The chain recombines TRBV9 with TRBJ2-1, with 9 bases aligning to TRBD2. This CDR3 is built from 16 residues. Germline CDR1 is SGDLS and CDR2 is YYNGEE. J lost 0 bases, V lost 4 bases, and 5 bases had no gene match. CDR3 coding DNA: TGTGCCAGCAGCCCAGGACTAGCGCACTCCTACAATGAGCAGTTCTTC. Amino acids: CASSPGLAHSYNEQFF.

The chain has TRBV19 and TRBJ2-7; 7 bases map to TRBD1. Trimming cost V 1 base and J 11 bases; bases outside gene matches: 20. Germline CDR1 reads LNHDA; CDR2 reads SQIVND (reference sequence). This CDR3 is built from 17 residues. The chain's CDR3 is CASSIGPLGQTPPGKYF. The DNA for the CDR3 is TGTGCCAGTAGTATAGGTCCTTTGGGACAGACACCCCCCGGGAAGTACTTC.

The gene calls are TRBV10-1 and TRBJ2-7; 8 bases agree with TRBD2. This CDR3 region has 15 residues. After removal of 3 bases from V and 6 bases from J, the junction contained 10 bases not matched to a gene. The germline gives CDR1 WNHNN, CDR2 SYGVQD (reference sequence). The CDR3 DNA is TGCGCCAGCAGTGAAGAAGCGGGAGATCTTGGCGAGCAGTACTTC. This sequence encodes CASSEEAGDLGEQYF.

The gene calls are TRBV23-1 and TRBJ2-7, with D unresolved. TRBV23-1 is sorted into the ORF group, with uncertain function. The CDR3 consists of 17 residues. Trimming took off 0 bases at V and 0 bases at J, with 15 bases between the two ends. DNA for the CDR3: TGCGCCAGCAGTCAATCCCGAAGCCGAAAACACTCCTACGAGCAGTACTTC. This codes for CASSQSRSRKHSYEQYF.